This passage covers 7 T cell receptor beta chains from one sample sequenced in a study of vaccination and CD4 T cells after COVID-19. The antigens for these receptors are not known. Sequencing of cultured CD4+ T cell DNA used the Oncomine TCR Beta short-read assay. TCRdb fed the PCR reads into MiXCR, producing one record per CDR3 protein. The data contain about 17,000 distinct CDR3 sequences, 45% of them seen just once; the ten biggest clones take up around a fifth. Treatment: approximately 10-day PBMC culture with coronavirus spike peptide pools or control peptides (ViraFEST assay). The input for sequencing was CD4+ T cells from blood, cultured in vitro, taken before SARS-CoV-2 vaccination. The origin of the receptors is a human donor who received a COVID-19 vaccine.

CDR3 bases: TGTGCCAGCAGTCAGGGACAGCTCAATGAGCAGTTCTTC. This translates into CASSQGQLNEQFF. The J gene is TRBJ2-1, the V gene TRBV27; 7 bases align to TRBD1. CDR1 is MNHEY and CDR2 is SMNVEV in the germline V gene (reference sequence). J was trimmed by 6 bases and V by 5 bases; bases with no gene match: 4. This CDR3 spans 13 amino acids.

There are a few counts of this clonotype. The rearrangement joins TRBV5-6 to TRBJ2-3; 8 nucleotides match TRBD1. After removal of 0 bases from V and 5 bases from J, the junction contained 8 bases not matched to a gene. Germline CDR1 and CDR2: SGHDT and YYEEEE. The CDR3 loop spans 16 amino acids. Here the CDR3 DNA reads TGTGCCAGCAGCTTGGAGGTGACAGGGGTTTTAGATACGCAGTATTTT. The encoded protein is CASSLEVTGVLDTQYF.

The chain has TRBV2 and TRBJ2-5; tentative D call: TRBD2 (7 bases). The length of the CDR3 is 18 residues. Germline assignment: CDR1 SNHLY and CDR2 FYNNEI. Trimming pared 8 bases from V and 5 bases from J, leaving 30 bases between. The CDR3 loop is CASSAGARWRGGGETQYF. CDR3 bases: TGTGCCAGCTCAGCGGGTGCGCGGTGGAGGGGGGGCGGGGAGACCCAGTACTTC.

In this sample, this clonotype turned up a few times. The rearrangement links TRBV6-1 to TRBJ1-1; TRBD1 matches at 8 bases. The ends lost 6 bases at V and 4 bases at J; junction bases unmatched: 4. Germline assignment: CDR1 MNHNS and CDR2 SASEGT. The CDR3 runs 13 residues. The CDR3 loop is CASRDGQGTEAFF. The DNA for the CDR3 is TGTGCCAGCAGAGACGGACAGGGCACTGAAGCTTTCTTT.

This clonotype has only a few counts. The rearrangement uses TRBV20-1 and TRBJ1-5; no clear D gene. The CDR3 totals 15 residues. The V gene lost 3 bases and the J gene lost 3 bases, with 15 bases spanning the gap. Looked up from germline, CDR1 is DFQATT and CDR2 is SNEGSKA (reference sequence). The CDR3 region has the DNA TGCAGTGCTAGGAGCATCTTAAGCCCCAATCAGCCCCAGCATTTT. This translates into CSARSILSPNQPQHF.

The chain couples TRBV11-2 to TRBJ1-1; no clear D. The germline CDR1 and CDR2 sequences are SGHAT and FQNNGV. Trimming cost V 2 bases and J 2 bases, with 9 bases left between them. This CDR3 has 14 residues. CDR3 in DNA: TGTGCCAGCAGCTTATTACCGGACAACACTGAAGCTTTCTTT. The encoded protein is CASSLLPDNTEAFF.

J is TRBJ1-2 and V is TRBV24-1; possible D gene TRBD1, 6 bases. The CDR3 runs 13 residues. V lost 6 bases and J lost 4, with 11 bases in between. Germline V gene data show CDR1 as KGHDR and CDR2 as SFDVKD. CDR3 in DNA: TGTGCCACCAGTCGGGGGCCAGGCTATGGCTACACCTTC. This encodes CATSRGPGYGYTF.